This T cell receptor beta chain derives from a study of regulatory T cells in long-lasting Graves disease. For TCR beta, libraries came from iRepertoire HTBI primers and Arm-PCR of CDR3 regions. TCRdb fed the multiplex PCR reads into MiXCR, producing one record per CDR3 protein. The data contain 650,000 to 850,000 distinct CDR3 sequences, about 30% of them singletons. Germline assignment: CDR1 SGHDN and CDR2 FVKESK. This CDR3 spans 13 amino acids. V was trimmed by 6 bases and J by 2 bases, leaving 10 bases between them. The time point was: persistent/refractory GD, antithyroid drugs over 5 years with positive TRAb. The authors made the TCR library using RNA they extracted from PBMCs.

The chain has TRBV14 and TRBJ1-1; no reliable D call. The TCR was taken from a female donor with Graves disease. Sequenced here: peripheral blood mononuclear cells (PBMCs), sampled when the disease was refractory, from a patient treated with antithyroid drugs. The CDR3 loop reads CASSRPPNTEAFF. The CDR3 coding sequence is TGTGCCAGCAGTCGCCCGCCCAACACTGAAGCTTTCTTT.